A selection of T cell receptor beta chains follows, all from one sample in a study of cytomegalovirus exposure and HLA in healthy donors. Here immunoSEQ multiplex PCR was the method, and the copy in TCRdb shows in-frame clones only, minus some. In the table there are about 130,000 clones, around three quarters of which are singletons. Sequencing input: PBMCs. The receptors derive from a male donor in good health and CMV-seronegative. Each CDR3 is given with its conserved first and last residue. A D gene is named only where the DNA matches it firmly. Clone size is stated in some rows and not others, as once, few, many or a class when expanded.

TGTGCCAGCAGCTTATCCCCAGGAAACTACGAGCAGTACTTC,CASSLSPGNYEQYF,.,TRBV11-1,TRBJ2-7,.
TGTGCCAGCAGCGGGGACAGCTACGAGCAGTACTTC,CASSGDSYEQYF,TRBD1,TRBV7-2,TRBJ2-7,.
TGTGCCAGCAGTCAGGGGGAACTTTACGAGCAGTACTTC,CASSQGELYEQYF,TRBD1,TRBV27,TRBJ2-7,.
TGTGCCTGGACGACAGGGGGAAACGAGCAGTACTTC,CAWTTGGNEQYF,TRBD1,TRBV30,TRBJ2-7,once
TGTGCCAGCAGTTATTTCAGAACCCCCACGAACACTGAAGCTTTCTTT,CASSYFRTPTNTEAFF,.,TRBV6-5,TRBJ1-1,.
TGTGCCAGCAGTGCCCCCGGGGGGCGTACAGATACGCAGTATTTT,CASSAPGGRTDTQYF,.,TRBV6-1,TRBJ2-3,.
TGCGCCAGCTCCGCGGGACTAGAAGGTAATGAGCAGTTCTTC,CASSAGLEGNEQFF,TRBD2,TRBV10-2,TRBJ2-1,.
TGTGCCAGTAGTATATTGGATCTTCAGGGCAGTTTGACCTTC,CASSILDLQGSLTF,.,TRBV19,TRBJ1-2,.
TGTGCCAGCAGTTTGGGACAGGGGAGTCAGCCCCAGCATTTT,CASSLGQGSQPQHF,TRBD1,TRBV27,TRBJ1-5,.
TGTGCCAGCAGTTTATCAGGGGGTAGGGAAAAACTGTTTTTT,CASSLSGGREKLFF,TRBD1,TRBV28,TRBJ1-4,once
TGTGCCAGCAGCTTGGCAGGGACAGGGAGAGAAAAACTGTTTTTT,CASSLAGTGREKLFF,TRBD1,TRBV5-5,TRBJ1-4,.
TGCGCCAGCAGCCAAGAGGGTCGGGGAGTAAATGAGCAGTTCTTC,CASSQEGRGVNEQFF,.,TRBV4-3,TRBJ2-1,.
TGTGCCTGGAACAGAGACAATGAGCAGTTCTTC,CAWNRDNEQFF,.,TRBV30,TRBJ2-1,.
TGTGCCAGCAGCTTAGCGGTTACGGACAGAGAACATGGCTACACCTTC,CASSLAVTDREHGYTF,.,TRBV7-9,TRBJ1-2,.
TGCGCCAGCAGTGCTGCAGGGCAGGGACAGCCCCAGCATTTT,CASSAAGQGQPQHF,.,TRBV10-1,TRBJ1-5,.
TGTGCCAGTAGTGGGTTAGCGGGATCCTACGAGCAGTACTTC,CASSGLAGSYEQYF,TRBD2,TRBV19,TRBJ2-7,once
TGTGCCAGCAGCTTACAGGGGGCGGGCAATGAGCAGTTCTTC,CASSLQGAGNEQFF,TRBD1,TRBV7-9,TRBJ2-1,.
TGTGCTAGTGGTTTGTCAGGGGGCGGGTATGGCTACACCTTC,CASGLSGGGYGYTF,TRBD1,TRBV12-5,TRBJ1-2,.
TGTGCCAGTAGTATAAGGAGTCTGGCTGAAGCTTTCTTT,CASSIRSLAEAFF,.,TRBV19,TRBJ1-1,.
TGTGCCAGCAGCTTATGGGGGGGAGGGATCGTTAGCAATCAGCCCCAGCATTTT,CASSLWGGGIVSNQPQHF,.,TRBV7-9,TRBJ1-5,.
TGTGCCAGCAGCCCGAACAGGGGGCAGGACTATGGCTACACCTTC,CASSPNRGQDYGYTF,TRBD1,TRBV11-2,TRBJ1-2,.
TGTGCCACCAGCAGGGACGACAGCCACAATCAGCCCCAGCATTTT,CATSRDDSHNQPQHF,.,TRBV15,TRBJ1-5,.
TGTGCCAGCTCGTCTCGGTTCTACGAGCAGTACTTC,CASSSRFYEQYF,.,TRBV18,TRBJ2-7,.
TGTGCTAGTGGTTCCCCGGCCGCCCAACCGCCTCAGGGCAATCAGCCCCAGCATTTT,CASGSPAAQPPQGNQPQHF,.,TRBV12-5,TRBJ1-5,.
TGTGCCAGCACCCCTCCGACAGGGAGGCCCCAGCATTTT,CASTPPTGRPQHF,TRBD1,TRBV27,TRBJ1-5,.
TGTGCCAGTAGTATAGATCCAGTGGGAGGGGGCACAGATACGCAGTATTTT,CASSIDPVGGGTDTQYF,TRBD2,TRBV19,TRBJ2-3,.
TGTGCCAGCAGCCCTCTAGCGGGGGGCGAGGCAGATACGCAGTATTTT,CASSPLAGGEADTQYF,TRBD2,TRBV7-2,TRBJ2-3,once
TGTGCCAGCACCTCCGGACAAATCAGCAATCAGCCCCAGCATTTT,CASTSGQISNQPQHF,.,TRBV14,TRBJ1-5,.
TGCGCCAGCAGCCGGGGACAGGGGGTGGCTAGCAGTCAGTACTTC,CASSRGQGVASSQYF,TRBD1,TRBV4-3,TRBJ2-4,.
TGTGCCAGCAGTACCCAGGACAGTTCCATCACTGAAGCTTTCTTT,CASSTQDSSITEAFF,.,TRBV27,TRBJ1-1,few
TGTGCCAGCTCACAAATACAGGGATCGGATTACGAGCAGTACTTC,CASSQIQGSDYEQYF,.,TRBV18,TRBJ2-7,once
TGTGCCAGCAGCCCGACAGGTCACACCGGGGAGCTGTTTTTT,CASSPTGHTGELFF,.,TRBV7-4,TRBJ2-2,.
TGCAGCGCGGGGAGTTCGGACAATGAGCAGTTCTTC,CSAGSSDNEQFF,.,TRBV29-1,TRBJ2-1,.
TGTGCCAGCAGCCCCAAAGACAGGGAAGAGACCCAGTACTTC,CASSPKDREETQYF,TRBD1,TRBV7-3,TRBJ2-5,.
TGTGCCAGTAGTATATGGGAGGGGGGTGGCGGTCAGCCCCAGCATTTT,CASSIWEGGGGQPQHF,.,TRBV19,TRBJ1-5,.
TGTGCCAGCAGTGCACCGGGACAACGTAAGCTGTTTTTT,CASSAPGQRKLFF,.,TRBV2,TRBJ2-2,.
TGTGCCAGCAGCTTGTCTAGCAACGAGCAGTACTTC,CASSLSSNEQYF,.,TRBV7-9,TRBJ2-7,once
TGTGCCACCAGCAGAGGCGGCGGGGACGAGCAGTACTTC,CATSRGGGDEQYF,.,TRBV15,TRBJ2-7,.
TGCGCCAGCAGCTTTACAGGGTTGAGGGGGGGGGAGCAGTACTTC,CASSFTGLRGGEQYF,.,TRBV5-1,TRBJ2-7,.
TGTGCCATCAGTGCTAGCGGGAGCTCTGGGGCCAACGTCCTGACTTTC,CAISASGSSGANVLTF,TRBD2,TRBV10-3,TRBJ2-6,.
TGTGCCAGCATTAGCGGGGAATTAACCGGGGAGCTGTTTTTT,CASISGELTGELFF,TRBD2,TRBV28,TRBJ2-2,.
TGTGCCAGCAGCTTGGAGGGCGGGAGTGGAGTAGAGACCCAGTACTTC,CASSLEGGSGVETQYF,TRBD2,TRBV5-5,TRBJ2-5,.
TGCGCCAGCAGCCAAGGACAGGGAGATGAAAAACTGTTTTTT,CASSQGQGDEKLFF,TRBD1,TRBV4-1,TRBJ1-4,.
TGCGCCAGCAGCTTGGCCTTGCAGGTGGGGGGAGCTTTCTTT,CASSLALQVGGAFF,.,TRBV5-1,TRBJ1-1,.
TGTGCCACCAGGAACGAACGGGTTAATGAGCAGTACTTC,CATRNERVNEQYF,.,TRBV15,TRBJ2-7,.
TGCGCCAGCAGCCCTAGACAGGGACTCACTGAAGCTTTCTTT,CASSPRQGLTEAFF,TRBD1,TRBV5-1,TRBJ1-1,.
TGTGCCAGCAGCACGAGACAGGGCGCAACCGGGGAGCTGTTTTTT,CASSTRQGATGELFF,TRBD1,TRBV5-4,TRBJ2-2,.
TGTGCCAGCAGGGGACCGGGACAGGGTAACACCGGGGAGCTGTTTTTT,CASRGPGQGNTGELFF,TRBD1,TRBV2,TRBJ2-2,once
TGTGCCAGCAGTTTTGGCGGGGGCTCGTACAATGAGCAGTTCTTC,CASSFGGGSYNEQFF,.,TRBV27,TRBJ2-1,.
TGTGCCTGGAGTGGACAAACGAACACTGAAGCTTTCTTT,CAWSGQTNTEAFF,.,TRBV30,TRBJ1-1,.
TGTGCCAGCAGCTTGGGACAGGTTAGCTCTGGGGCCAACGTCCTGACTTTC,CASSLGQVSSGANVLTF,TRBD1,TRBV7-9,TRBJ2-6,.
TGTGCCAGCAGAGAGCAGGGGTCTGGGGCCAACGTCCTGACTTTC,CASREQGSGANVLTF,.,TRBV6-6,TRBJ2-6,once
TGTGCCAGCTCACCTGCACCCAGGCAGCCCCAGCATTTT,CASSPAPRQPQHF,.,TRBV18,TRBJ1-5,.
TGTGCCAGCAGCCAAGTGGAAAAGCGACCGAACACCGGGGAGCTGTTTTTT,CASSQVEKRPNTGELFF,.,TRBV4-2,TRBJ2-2,.
TGTGCCAGCAGTTTATTTGGGACAGGGGTCGGTGAAAAACTGTTTTTT,CASSLFGTGVGEKLFF,TRBD1,TRBV28,TRBJ1-4,.
TGTGCCAGCAGTGAAGACCCGGACAGAAAGCGTCAGTTCTTC,CASSEDPDRKRQFF,.,TRBV6-1,TRBJ2-1,.
TGTGCCAGCAGTGCCCCCTCAGAAAACTATGGCTACACCTTC,CASSAPSENYGYTF,.,TRBV28,TRBJ1-2,.
TGTGCCAGCAGTTTTTCTGGTAGGGACTGGGGCTACACCTTC,CASSFSGRDWGYTF,.,TRBV27,TRBJ1-2,once
TGCGCCAGCAGCCCGAAACTAGCGACTAGTTACAATGAGCAGTTCTTC,CASSPKLATSYNEQFF,TRBD2,TRBV5-1,TRBJ2-1,.